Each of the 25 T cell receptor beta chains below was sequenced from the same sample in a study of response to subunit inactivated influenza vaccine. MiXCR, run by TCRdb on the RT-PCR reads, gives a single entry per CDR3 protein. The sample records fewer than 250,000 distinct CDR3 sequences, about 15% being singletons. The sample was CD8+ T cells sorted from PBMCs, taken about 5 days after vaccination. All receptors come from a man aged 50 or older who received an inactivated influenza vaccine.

The chain's CDR3 is CASTGLAVEETQYF. CDR3 nucleotide sequence: TGTGCCAGCACGGGACTAGCAGTGGAAGAGACCCAGTACTTC. The chain couples TRBV6-2 or TRBV6-3 to TRBJ2-5, with 9 bases fitting TRBD2. Germline values: CDR1 MNHEY, CDR2 SVGEGT. The CDR3 spans 14 residues. V lost 7 bases and J lost 3; bases outside the gene matches: 6.

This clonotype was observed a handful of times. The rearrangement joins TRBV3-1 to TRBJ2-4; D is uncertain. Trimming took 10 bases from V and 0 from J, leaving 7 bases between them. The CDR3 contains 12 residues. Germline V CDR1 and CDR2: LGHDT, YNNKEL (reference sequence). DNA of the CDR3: TGTGCCAACCCGATAGCCAAAAACATTCAGTACTTC. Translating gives CANPIAKNIQYF.

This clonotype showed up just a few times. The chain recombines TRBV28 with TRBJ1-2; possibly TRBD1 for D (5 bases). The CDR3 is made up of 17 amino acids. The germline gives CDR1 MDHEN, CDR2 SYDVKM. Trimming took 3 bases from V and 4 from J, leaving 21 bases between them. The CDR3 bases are TGTGCCAGCAGTTTGGCGGAGGGGTCAGGGCTCGCCTATGGCTACACCTTC. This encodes CASSLAEGSGLAYGYTF.

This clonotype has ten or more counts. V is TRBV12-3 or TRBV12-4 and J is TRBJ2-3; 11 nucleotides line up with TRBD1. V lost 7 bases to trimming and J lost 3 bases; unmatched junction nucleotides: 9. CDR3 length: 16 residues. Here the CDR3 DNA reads TGTGCCAGCACCTCGGGGGACAGGGGGGCGACAGATACGCAGTATTTT. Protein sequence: CASTSGDRGATDTQYF.

CDR3 nucleotides: TGTGCCAGCAGCCAAGCTCCTCCGGGACAGGGGAACACCGGGGAGCTGTTTTTT. Amino acid sequence: CASSQAPPGQGNTGELFF. This sequence joins TRBV4-2 and TRBJ2-2; TRBD1 aligns across 9 bases. The CDR3 loop spans 18 amino acids. J was trimmed by 1 base and V by 1 base; bases with no gene match: 7. Germline CDR1 LGHNA, CDR2 YNFKEQ.

CDR3 sequence: CASSLWDSSTDTQYF. In DNA form, the CDR3 reads TGTGCCAGCAGCCTATGGGACAGCAGCACAGATACGCAGTATTTT. The genes are TRBV7-8 and TRBJ2-3; TRBD1 agrees at 7 bases. The trim removed 5 bases at V and 0 bases at J, leaving 5 bases unmatched. Per the germline V gene, CDR1 is SGHVS and CDR2 is FQNEAQ. The CDR3 length is 15 residues. Variable domain in full (rest from reference TRBV7-8 and TRBJ2-3): GAGVSQSPRYKVAKRGQDVALRCDPISGHVSLFWYQQALGQGPEFLTYFQNEAQLDKSGLPSDRFFAERPEGSVSTLKIQRTQQEDSAVYLCASSLWDSSTDTQYFGPGTRLTVL.

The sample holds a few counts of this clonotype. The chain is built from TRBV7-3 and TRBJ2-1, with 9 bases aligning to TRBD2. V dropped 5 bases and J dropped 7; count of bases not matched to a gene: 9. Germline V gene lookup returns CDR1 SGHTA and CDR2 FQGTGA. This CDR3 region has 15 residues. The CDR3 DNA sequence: TGTGCCAGCAGCCCCACGATTGCGGGAGGGAATGAGCAGTTCTTC. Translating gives CASSPTIAGGNEQFF.

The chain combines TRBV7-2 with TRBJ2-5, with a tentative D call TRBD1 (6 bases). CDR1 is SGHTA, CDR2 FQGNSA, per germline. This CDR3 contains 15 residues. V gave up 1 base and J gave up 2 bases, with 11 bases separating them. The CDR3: CASSLGRTAQETQYF. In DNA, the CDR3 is TGTGCCAGCAGCTTAGGACGGACAGCACAAGAGACCCAGTACTTC.

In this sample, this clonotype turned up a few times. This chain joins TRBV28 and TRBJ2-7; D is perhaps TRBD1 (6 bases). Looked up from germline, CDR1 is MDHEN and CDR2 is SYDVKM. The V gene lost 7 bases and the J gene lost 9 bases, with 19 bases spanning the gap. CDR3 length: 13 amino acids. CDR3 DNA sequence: TGTGCCAGCAAACAGGGAAGACAGGTGGGGCAGTACTTC. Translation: CASKQGRQVGQYF.

The CDR3: CSVGGVGQDGELFF. DNA of the CDR3: TGCAGCGTTGGGGGGGTGGGGCAGGACGGGGAGCTGTTTTTT. The chain combines TRBV29-1 with TRBJ2-2; TRBD2 is a possible D gene (6 bases). The germline V gene encodes CDR1 SQVTM and CDR2 ANQGSEA. V lost 4 bases to trimming and J lost 7 bases, with 16 bases between them. The CDR3 length is 14 residues.

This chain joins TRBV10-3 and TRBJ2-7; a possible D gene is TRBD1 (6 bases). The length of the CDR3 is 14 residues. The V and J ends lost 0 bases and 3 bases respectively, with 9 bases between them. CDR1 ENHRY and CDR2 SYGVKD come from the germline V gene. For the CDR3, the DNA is TGTGCCATCAGTGAGTCTACAGGGCTCTACGAGCAGTACTTC. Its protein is CAISESTGLYEQYF.

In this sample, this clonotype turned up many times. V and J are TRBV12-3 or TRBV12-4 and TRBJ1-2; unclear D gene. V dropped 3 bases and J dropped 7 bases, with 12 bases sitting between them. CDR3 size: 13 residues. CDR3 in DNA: TGTGCCAGCAGTTTCCAGGAAAGCTTTGGCTACACCTTC. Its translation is CASSFQESFGYTF.

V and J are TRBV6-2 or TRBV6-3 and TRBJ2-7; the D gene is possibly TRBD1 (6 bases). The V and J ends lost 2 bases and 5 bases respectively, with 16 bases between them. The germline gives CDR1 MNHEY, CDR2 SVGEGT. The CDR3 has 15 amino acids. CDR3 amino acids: CASSYSRGSIHEQYF. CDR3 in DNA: TGTGCCAGCAGTTACAGCAGGGGATCCATCCACGAGCAGTACTTC.

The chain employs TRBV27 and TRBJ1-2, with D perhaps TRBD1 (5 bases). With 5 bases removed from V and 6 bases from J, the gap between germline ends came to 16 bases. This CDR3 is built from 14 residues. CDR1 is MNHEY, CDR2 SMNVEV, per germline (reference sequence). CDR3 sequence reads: CASSPLGRDHGYTF. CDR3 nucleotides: TGTGCCAGCAGTCCTCTCGGGAGGGACCATGGCTACACCTTC.

The CDR3 loop reads CATSAGAKNIQYF. DNA for the CDR3: TGTGCCACCAGTGCAGGAGCCAAAAACATTCAGTACTTC. The chain couples TRBV24-1 to TRBJ2-4; no clear D gene. Per the germline V gene, CDR1 is KGHDR and CDR2 is SFDVKD. Trimming took 5 bases from V and 0 from J, leaving 4 bases between them. The CDR3 sequence is 13 residues long.

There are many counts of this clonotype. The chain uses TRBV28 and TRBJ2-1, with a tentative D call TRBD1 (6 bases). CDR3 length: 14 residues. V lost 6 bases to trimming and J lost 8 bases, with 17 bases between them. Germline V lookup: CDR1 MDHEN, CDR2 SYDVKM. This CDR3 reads CASSQGRIIDEQFF. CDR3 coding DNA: TGTGCCAGCAGCCAGGGGCGTATAATCGATGAGCAGTTCTTC.

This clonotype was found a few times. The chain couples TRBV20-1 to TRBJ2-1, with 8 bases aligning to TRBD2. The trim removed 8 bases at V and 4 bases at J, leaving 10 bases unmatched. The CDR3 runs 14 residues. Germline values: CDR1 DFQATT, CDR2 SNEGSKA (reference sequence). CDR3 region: CSTHSGIEYNEQFF. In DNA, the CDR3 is TGCAGTACCCATAGCGGGATAGAGTACAATGAGCAGTTCTTC.

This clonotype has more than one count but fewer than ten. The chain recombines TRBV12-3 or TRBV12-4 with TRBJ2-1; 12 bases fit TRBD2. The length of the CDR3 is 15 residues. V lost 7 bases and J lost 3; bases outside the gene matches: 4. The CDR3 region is CASTWTSGDYNEQFF. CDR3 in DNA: TGTGCCAGCACCTGGACTAGCGGGGACTACAATGAGCAGTTCTTC.

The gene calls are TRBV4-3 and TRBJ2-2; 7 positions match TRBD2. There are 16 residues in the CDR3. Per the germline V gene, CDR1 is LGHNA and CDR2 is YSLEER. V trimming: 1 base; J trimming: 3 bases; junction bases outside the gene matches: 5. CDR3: CASSQVTLADTGELFF. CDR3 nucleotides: TGCGCCAGCAGCCAAGTCACCCTAGCGGACACCGGGGAGCTGTTTTTT.

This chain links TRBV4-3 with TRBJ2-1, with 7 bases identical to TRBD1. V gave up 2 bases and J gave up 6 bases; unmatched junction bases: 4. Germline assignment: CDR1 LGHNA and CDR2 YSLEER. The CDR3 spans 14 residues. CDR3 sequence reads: CASSQRSGGNEQFF. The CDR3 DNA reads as TGCGCCAGCAGCCAAAGGTCAGGGGGCAATGAGCAGTTCTTC.

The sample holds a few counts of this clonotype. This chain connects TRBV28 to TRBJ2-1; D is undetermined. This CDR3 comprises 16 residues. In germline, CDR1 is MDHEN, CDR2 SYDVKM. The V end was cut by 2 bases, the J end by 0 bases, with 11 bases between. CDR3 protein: CASSLGLGLSYNEQFF. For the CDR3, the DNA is TGTGCCAGCAGTTTAGGGCTAGGTCTCTCCTACAATGAGCAGTTCTTC.

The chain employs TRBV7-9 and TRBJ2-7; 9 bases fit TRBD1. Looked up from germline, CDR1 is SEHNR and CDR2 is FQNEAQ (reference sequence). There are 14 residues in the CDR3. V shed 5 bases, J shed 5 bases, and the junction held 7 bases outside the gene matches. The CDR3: CASSDTGGRNEQYF. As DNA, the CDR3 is TGTGCCAGCAGCGATACAGGGGGCAGAAACGAGCAGTACTTC.

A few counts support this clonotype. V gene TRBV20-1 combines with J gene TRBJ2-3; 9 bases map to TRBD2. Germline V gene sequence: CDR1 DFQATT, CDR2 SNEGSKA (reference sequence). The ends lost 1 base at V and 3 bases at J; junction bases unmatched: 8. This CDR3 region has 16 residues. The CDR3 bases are TGCAGTGCTAGAGTAATGAGACTAGCGGCTACAGATACGCAGTATTTT. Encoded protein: CSARVMRLAATDTQYF.

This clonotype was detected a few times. DNA for the CDR3: TGCAGCGTTGCTGTGGTCGGGAGCGAGCAGTTCTTC. It is translated as CSVAVVGSEQFF. The rearrangement joins TRBV29-1 to TRBJ2-1, with a tentative D call TRBD2 (6 bases). Germline V gene sequence: CDR1 SQVTM, CDR2 ANQGSEA. The CDR3 totals 12 residues. V lost 4 bases to trimming and J lost 10 bases, with 14 bases between them.

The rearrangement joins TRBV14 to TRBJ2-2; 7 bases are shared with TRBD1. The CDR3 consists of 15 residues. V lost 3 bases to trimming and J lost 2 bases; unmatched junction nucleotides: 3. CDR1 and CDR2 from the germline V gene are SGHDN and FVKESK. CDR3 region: CASSHAGGNTGELFF. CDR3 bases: TGTGCCAGCAGCCATGCAGGGGGTAACACCGGGGAGCTGTTTTTT. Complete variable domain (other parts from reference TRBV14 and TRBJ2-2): EAGVTQFPSHSVIEKGQTVTLRCDPISGHDNLYWYRRVMGKEIKFLLHFVKESKQDESGMPNNRFLAERTGGTYSTLKVQPAELEDSGVYFCASSHAGGNTGELFFGEGSRLTVL.